Listed below are T cell receptor beta chains from one sample, sequenced in a study of blood T cell repertoires in COVID-19. Assay: immunoSEQ multiplex PCR; the TCRdb copy retains only in-frame clones and omits some. The repertoire holds almost 500,000 clones, with roughly nine tenths as singletons. Sample: PBMCs or T cells enriched from blood (not recorded which). All receptors come from a woman aged 55-75 years who had recovered from COVID-19. CDR3s include the opening cysteine and the closing phenylalanine or tryptophan. The D gene is left open where the match is weak.

v_gene,d_gene,j_gene,CDR3nt,CDR3aa
TRBV7-6,TRBD1,TRBJ2-7,TGTGCCAGCAGCCTCTCAGGACAGGGGATGTACGAGCAGTACTTC,CASSLSGQGMYEQYF
TRBV11-2,NA,TRBJ1-1,TGTGCCAGCAGCTCGCGAGGGACACGCTACACTGAAGCTTTCTTT,CASSSRGTRYTEAFF
TRBV6-5,TRBD1,TRBJ2-1,TGTGCCAGCAGTTACTCGATGGGGACAGGGGTCAATGAGCAGTTCTTC,CASSYSMGTGVNEQFF
TRBV10-2,TRBD2,TRBJ2-3,TGCGCCAGCATTCTTCGGACTAGCGCAGATACGCAGTATTTT,CASILRTSADTQYF
TRBV7-9,NA,TRBJ2-7,TGTGCCAGCAGCTGGTCTAGTTCCTACGAGCAGTACTTC,CASSWSSSYEQYF
TRBV5-1,TRBD1,TRBJ2-5,TGCGCCAGCAGCAATGGACAGGGTTGGCAAGAGACCCAGTACTTC,CASSNGQGWQETQYF
TRBV6-5,NA,TRBJ2-1,TGTGCCAGCAGTTCTACGGTTGGTGAGCAGTTCTTC,CASSSTVGEQFF
TRBV18,NA,TRBJ2-5,TGTGCCAGCTCATCCAGGGTTGGGGAGACCCAGTACTTC,CASSSRVGETQYF
TRBV27,NA,TRBJ1-2,TGTGCCAGCAGTTTAAAGGCAGGGTCCTATGGCTACACCTTC,CASSLKAGSYGYTF
TRBV2,TRBD1,TRBJ1-2,TGTGCCAGCCCTCGAGGGACAGGGGGCGAGGATGGCTACACCTTC,CASPRGTGGEDGYTF
TRBV6-8,NA,TRBJ2-3,TGTGCCAGCAGTCGCACTCTAGATACGCAGTATTTT,CASSRTLDTQYF
TRBV11-3,NA,TRBJ1-2,TGTGCCAGCAGCTTAGATCGAAGGGGCGAAGGCTACACCTTC,CASSLDRRGEGYTF
TRBV2,NA,TRBJ1-5,TGTGCCAGCAGTGAAGCGCTTCGCGAGAATCAGCCCCAGCATTTT,CASSEALRENQPQHF
TRBV11-3,NA,TRBJ1-2,TGTGCCAGCAGCTTAGGCAGGGTGGGTAATGGCTACACCTTC,CASSLGRVGNGYTF
TRBV5-1,TRBD2,TRBJ2-5,TGCGCCAGCAGCTTCTCGGGACTAGCCTGGGAGACCCAGTACTTC,CASSFSGLAWETQYF
TRBV2,TRBD1,TRBJ2-1,TGTGCCAGCACCATCTGGGGACAGGGGAACAATGAGCAGTTCTTC,CASTIWGQGNNEQFF